In this sample, the clone carrying this TCR beta chain turned up once. In the authors' methods: Nucleated cell number was recorded as an estimate derived from reference gene primer amplification. Libraries were prepared by immunoSEQ multiplex PCR; TCRdb keeps only in-frame clonotypes and omits some of them. The DNA gave D and trimming, while V, J and clone size come from that table. This sample has just under 150,000 clones, with around 83% found just once. The data belong to a study of blood T cell repertoires in COVID-19. Study-level information: The origin of the acute and convalescent COVID-19 samples was the United States, Italy and Spain.

The CDR3 is 17 residues long. Per germline, CDR1 MNHEY and CDR2 SVGEGT. V was pared by 2 bases and J by 2 bases, with 10 bases of the junction left unmatched. V and J are TRBV6-2 or TRBV6-3 and TRBJ1-2; 8 bases match TRBD1. The TCR sequence derives from a human donor with acute or convalescent COVID-19. The donor label of this sample is uncertain. The sample consisted of peripheral blood. CDR3 sequence reads: CASSYPNPGQANYGYTF. CDR3 in DNA: TGTGCCAGCAGTTACCCTAACCCGGGACAGGCGAACTATGGCTACACCTTC.